The rows below give T cell receptor beta chains drawn from one sample of a study of cytomegalovirus exposure and HLA in healthy donors. Repertoires were generated with immunoSEQ multiplex PCR, while TCRdb's copy carries only in-frame clones and drops some. In the table there are under 200,000 clones, roughly 80% of which are singletons. The sample comprised PBMCs. The receptors stem from a man aged 45-60 years in good health and CMV-seronegative. Both conserved end residues are part of each CDR3. The D gene is left open where the match is weak. Clone size is stated in some rows and not others, as once, few, many or a class when expanded.

J gene: TRBJ2-7
D gene: TRBD1
clone size: -
V gene: TRBV9
CDR3 protein: CASSVAAGGSYEQYF
CDR3 DNA: TGTGCCAGCAGCGTAGCAGCAGGGGGATCCTACGAGCAGTACTTC

J gene: TRBJ1-1
D gene: -
clone size: -
V gene: TRBV18
CDR3 protein: CASSESGDTEAFF
CDR3 DNA: TGTGCCAGCTCCGAAAGCGGGGACACTGAAGCTTTCTTT

J gene: TRBJ1-1
D gene: -
clone size: few
V gene: TRBV9
CDR3 protein: CASSALQGQGNTEAFF
CDR3 DNA: TGTGCCAGCAGCGCCCTCCAGGGTCAGGGAAACACTGAAGCTTTCTTT

J gene: TRBJ1-2
D gene: -
clone size: -
V gene: TRBV15
CDR3 protein: CATSRDRAPGTNYGYTF
CDR3 DNA: TGTGCCACCAGCAGAGATCGCGCTCCGGGAACCAACTATGGCTACACCTTC

J gene: TRBJ1-1
D gene: -
clone size: -
V gene: TRBV6-5
CDR3 protein: CASSPYAEAFF
CDR3 DNA: TGTGCCAGCAGTCCCTACGCTGAAGCTTTCTTT

J gene: TRBJ1-6
D gene: -
clone size: -
V gene: TRBV30
CDR3 protein: CAWAGEPKYNSPLHF
CDR3 DNA: TGTGCCTGGGCAGGGGAACCGAAATATAATTCACCCCTCCACTTT

J gene: TRBJ1-2
D gene: -
clone size: -
V gene: TRBV5-1
CDR3 protein: CASSLESVPYGYTF
CDR3 DNA: TGCGCCAGCAGCTTAGAAAGCGTCCCCTATGGCTACACCTTC

J gene: TRBJ1-2
D gene: TRBD1
clone size: -
V gene: TRBV7-3
CDR3 protein: CASSLTPTGAGYTF
CDR3 DNA: TGTGCCAGCAGCTTAACCCCGACAGGGGCGGGCTACACCTTC

J gene: TRBJ2-5
D gene: -
clone size: -
V gene: TRBV5-6
CDR3 protein: CASSQTGTRSEETQYF
CDR3 DNA: TGTGCCAGCAGCCAAACAGGCACCAGGTCGGAAGAGACCCAGTACTTC

J gene: TRBJ2-7
D gene: -
clone size: -
V gene: TRBV21-1
CDR3 protein: CACKSGQGVAYEQYF
CDR3 DNA: TGTGCCTGCAAGTCGGGGCAGGGGGTGGCATACGAGCAGTACTTC

J gene: TRBJ1-4
D gene: TRBD1
clone size: few
V gene: TRBV7-8
CDR3 protein: CASSPRQGWEKLFF
CDR3 DNA: TGTGCCAGCAGCCCCCGACAGGGATGGGAAAAACTGTTTTTT

J gene: TRBJ1-5
D gene: -
clone size: -
V gene: TRBV30
CDR3 protein: CAWNRDTDQPQHF
CDR3 DNA: TGTGCCTGGAATCGGGACACCGATCAGCCCCAGCATTTT

J gene: TRBJ2-7
D gene: TRBD2
clone size: -
V gene: TRBV7-6
CDR3 protein: CASSLPTSGGTYEQCF
CDR3 DNA: TGTGCCAGCAGCTTACCCACTAGCGGGGGAACCTACGAGCAGTGCTTC

J gene: TRBJ2-7
D gene: -
clone size: -
V gene: TRBV7-2
CDR3 protein: CASSFEVLVYEQYF
CDR3 DNA: TGTGCCAGCAGCTTCGAGGTTCTGGTATACGAGCAGTACTTC

J gene: TRBJ2-2
D gene: TRBD2
clone size: -
V gene: TRBV7-8
CDR3 protein: CASSLARAGPSTGELFF
CDR3 DNA: TGTGCCAGCAGCTTAGCGCGAGCGGGGCCGAGCACCGGGGAGCTGTTTTTT

J gene: TRBJ1-2
D gene: -
clone size: -
V gene: TRBV30
CDR3 protein: CAWSVMFSYGYTF
CDR3 DNA: TGTGCCTGGAGTGTCATGTTTAGCTATGGCTACACCTTC

J gene: TRBJ1-3
D gene: -
clone size: -
V gene: TRBV9
CDR3 protein: CASSFDTTGNTIYF
CDR3 DNA: TGTGCCAGCAGCTTTGACACCACTGGAAACACCATATATTTT

J gene: TRBJ1-5
D gene: TRBD1
clone size: -
V gene: TRBV11-2
CDR3 protein: CASSQGTGLHQPQHF
CDR3 DNA: TGTGCCAGCAGCCAGGGGACAGGGCTCCATCAGCCCCAGCATTTT

J gene: TRBJ2-7
D gene: -
clone size: once
V gene: TRBV2
CDR3 protein: CASSEGTRSSYEQYF
CDR3 DNA: TGTGCCAGCAGTGAGGGTACAAGGAGCTCCTACGAGCAGTACTTC

J gene: TRBJ1-5
D gene: TRBD1
clone size: -
V gene: TRBV19
CDR3 protein: CASRYRGVDQPQHF
CDR3 DNA: TGTGCCAGTAGATACAGGGGCGTGGATCAGCCCCAGCATTTT

J gene: TRBJ2-5
D gene: TRBD1
clone size: -
V gene: TRBV5-6
CDR3 protein: CASSFRDRSETQYF
CDR3 DNA: TGTGCCAGCAGCTTCCGGGACAGATCAGAGACCCAGTACTTC

J gene: TRBJ1-5
D gene: -
clone size: -
V gene: TRBV19
CDR3 protein: CASSIAEGNQPQHF
CDR3 DNA: TGTGCCAGTAGTATAGCCGAGGGCAATCAGCCCCAGCATTTT

J gene: TRBJ2-7
D gene: -
clone size: -
V gene: TRBV10-3
CDR3 protein: CAISESNSYEQYF
CDR3 DNA: TGTGCCATCAGTGAGTCCAACTCCTACGAGCAGTACTTC

J gene: TRBJ1-4
D gene: -
clone size: -
V gene: TRBV4-3
CDR3 protein: CASSPGDAYEKLFF
CDR3 DNA: TGCGCCAGCAGCCCCGGAGACGCCTATGAAAAACTGTTTTTT

J gene: TRBJ2-1
D gene: TRBD2
clone size: -
V gene: TRBV4-1
CDR3 protein: CASSQQLAGGEDEQFF
CDR3 DNA: TGCGCCAGCAGCCAACAACTAGCGGGGGGTGAGGATGAGCAGTTCTTC

J gene: TRBJ2-4
D gene: -
clone size: -
V gene: TRBV5-1
CDR3 protein: CASSLEPRAQNIQYF
CDR3 DNA: TGCGCCAGCAGCTTGGAGCCCAGGGCGCAAAACATTCAGTACTTC